This T cell receptor beta chain appears in the sequencing data of a study of blood T cell repertoires in COVID-19. Study summary: COVID-19 samples from acute and convalescent phases originated in the United States, Italy and Spain. PBMCs, B-cell-depleted T cells, or T cells were the source of the cDNA or gDNA that made up the material.

Germline values: CDR1 DFQATT, CDR2 SNEGSKA (reference sequence). CDR3 length: 12 amino acids. V was clipped by 3 bases and J by 7 bases, with 9 bases between them. Sequenced by immunoSEQ multiplex PCR; TCRdb stores in-frame clones only, minus some. The sample yields tens of thousands of clones, roughly 89% seen once. Source material: peripheral blood. V is TRBV20-1 and J is TRBJ2-2, with D tentatively TRBD2 (5 bases). The TCR comes from a man aged 60-69 years with acute or convalescent COVID-19. This CDR3 is CSASSAYGELFF. DNA for the CDR3: TGCAGTGCTAGTAGCGCGTACGGGGAGCTGTTTTTT.